This T cell receptor (beta chain) originates from a study of blood T cell repertoires in COVID-19. Study background: From the United States, Italy and Spain came samples of acute and convalescent COVID-19. T cells, B-cell-depleted T cells, or PBMCs supplied cDNA or gDNA.

Original processing notes: The assay estimated nucleated cells by amplifying reference gene primers. The table came from immunoSEQ multiplex PCR; TCRdb's copy has only in-frame clones and leaves some out. That table furnishes V, J and clone size, whereas the DNA furnished D and trimming. The repertoire holds fewer than 80,000 clones, with roughly 89% as singletons. This CDR3 has 16 amino acids. Germline V lookup: CDR1 SGHRS, CDR2 YFSETQ. V lost 4 bases to trimming and J lost 5 bases; unmatched junction nucleotides: 11. The source of this sequence is a woman aged 50 to 65 with active COVID-19. Sequenced: peripheral blood. The chain is built from TRBV5-1 and TRBJ2-1, with 8 positions matching TRBD2. CDR3 sequence (DNA): TGCGCCAGCAGCGCGAGCCCTAGCGGGTTAAACAATGAGCAGTTCTTC. Amino acid sequence: CASSASPSGLNNEQFF.